This T cell receptor (beta chain) appears in the sequencing data of a study of cytomegalovirus exposure and HLA in healthy donors. Note on this clone: Its antigen is still unknown.

Study-wide results and caveats: Indistinguishable V segments such as TRBV6-2 and TRBV6-3 were excluded. DRB1 showed the most TCR associations and HLA-C the fewest in a later analysis, as rates varied by HLA locus. Across donors, most TCRs were seen rarely, yet some public ones were widespread.

Trimming left V 0 bases short and J 0 bases short, with 12 bases between. CDR1 and CDR2 (germline): MNHEY, SMNVEV (reference sequence). The CDR3 totals 18 residues. Use of 60 Vbeta and 13 Jbeta primers characterized the PCR. The table came from immunoSEQ multiplex PCR; TCRdb's copy has only in-frame clones and leaves some out. The repertoire includes about 110,000 clones, about 68% of them detected once, and over 3.5% sits in the top ten. This receptor was taken from a man aged 25 to 40 in good health and CMV-seropositive. The sequencing sample was made of PBMCs. The chain carries TRBV27 and TRBJ2-6, with D possibly being TRBD2 (7 bases). CDR3 nucleotide sequence: TGTGCCAGCAGTTTATCTTTAGGGGGGGCCTCTGGGGCCAACGTCCTGACTTTC. Protein: CASSLSLGGASGANVLTF.